This TCR beta chain was sequenced during a study of shared clonotypes between healthy human individuals. The V gene's germline CDR1 is LGHNA and CDR2 YNFKEQ. Trimming at V came to 0 bases and at J to 1 base, leaving 15 bases not matched to a gene. CDR3 length: 21 residues. Original analysis: ImmunoSEQ output held junction-only sequences without quality scores, so filtering differed. The table came from immunoSEQ multiplex PCR; TCRdb's copy has only in-frame clones and leaves some out. V and J calls and clone size are those listed in that table; D and trimming were worked out from the DNA. The sample has some 580,000 clones, more than 95% seen once; the top ten hold about 0.06%. Study findings and constraints: Four donors held about 5.1% of naive CD4 clonotypes in common.

The count of this clone is one. What it recognizes is unknown. This receptor was taken from a woman in her twenties or thirties in good health. Source material: naive CD4+ T cells sorted from blood. Subset denoted: CD45RA+ positively selected. The chain combines TRBV4-2 with TRBJ2-3; 11 nucleotides line up with TRBD2. CDR3 sequence reads: CASSQDGNRGGLAEGTDTQYF. In nucleotides, the CDR3 is TGTGCCAGCAGCCAAGATGGGAACAGGGGGGGACTAGCGGAGGGCACAGATACGCAGTATTTT.